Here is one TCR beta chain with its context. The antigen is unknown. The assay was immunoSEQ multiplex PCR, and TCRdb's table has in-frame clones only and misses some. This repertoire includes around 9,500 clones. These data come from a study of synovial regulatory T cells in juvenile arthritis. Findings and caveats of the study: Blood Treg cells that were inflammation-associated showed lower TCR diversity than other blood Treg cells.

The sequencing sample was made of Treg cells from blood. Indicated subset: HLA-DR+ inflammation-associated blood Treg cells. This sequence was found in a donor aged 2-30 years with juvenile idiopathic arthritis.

CDR3 loop: CASSPQGQGNEKLFF. This rearrangement joins TRBV5-4 to TRBJ1-4; the TCRdb call, TRBD1, lacks DNA for checking. The CDR3 totals 15 residues. This entry has no DNA. Germline V gene lookup returns CDR1 SGHNT and CDR2 YYREEE (reference sequence).